This passage covers 4 T cell receptor beta chains from one sample sequenced in a study of blood T cells in healthy people across ages. Combining a sample-barcoded 5' primer with a J-beta primer mix, a second PCR ran for about 6 to 11 cycles. Each CDR3 protein is one row after TCRdb ran MiXCR on the 5' RACE reads. The table shows hundreds of thousands of distinct CDR3 sequences, with about a quarter occurring only once. This same sample was also taken into another study, of T cells of mothers and their children.

The source material was blood. These receptors all come from a boy aged 10-17 years in good health.

This clonotype has just a few counts. The chain links TRBV28 to TRBJ1-3; tentative D call: TRBD1 (6 bases). V was pared by 3 bases and J by 6 bases, with 12 bases between. The CDR3 runs to 14 residues. The V gene's germline CDR1 is MDHEN and CDR2 SYDVKM. The CDR3 is CASSFGTKKNTIYF. CDR3 in DNA: TGTGCCAGCAGTTTTGGGACAAAAAAAAACACCATATATTTT.

This clonotype was observed a handful of times. V and J are TRBV5-6 and TRBJ2-5, with TRBD1 matching over 12 bases. Per germline, CDR1 SGHDT and CDR2 YYEEEE. There are 16 residues in the CDR3. V shed 4 bases and J 5 bases; nucleotides not matched to a gene: 9. CDR3 loop: CASSGGTGGEWETQYF. CDR3 sequence (DNA): TGTGCCAGCAGCGGGGGGACAGGGGGCGAATGGGAGACCCAGTACTTC.

V is TRBV4-2 and J is TRBJ2-7, with D perhaps TRBD1 or TRBD2 (5 bases each). The ends were cut back, 0 bases at V and 3 bases at J, with 15 bases in the middle. Per the germline V gene, CDR1 is LGHNA and CDR2 is YNFKEQ. This CDR3 comprises 16 residues. CDR3 DNA: TGTGCCAGCAGCCAAGATCCAAAGGGGAGAGGCTACGAGCAGTACTTC. This encodes CASSQDPKGRGYEQYF.

The sample holds a few counts of this clonotype. The chain couples TRBV20-1 to TRBJ2-7; D is uncertain. This CDR3 is 13 amino acids long. V was clipped by 3 bases and J by 7 bases, with 16 bases between them. Germline V gene data show CDR1 as DFQATT and CDR2 as SNEGSKA (reference sequence). This CDR3 reads CSASGIPRREQYF. The CDR3 DNA reads as TGCAGTGCTAGTGGAATACCCCGAAGGGAGCAGTACTTC.